This TCR beta chain was recorded in a study of CD8 T cells in ankylosing spondylitis (dated by TCRdb to 2016 to 2017). For context, the study as a whole: The study profiled T cell receptor beta repertoires in healthy donors and ankylosing spondylitis patients to find disease-linked TCR variants. Peripheral blood was sampled, and synovial fluid was additionally collected from ankylosing spondylitis patients. The full study cohort comprised roughly 24 ankylosing spondylitis patients and approximately 100 healthy donors.

Sequences KGHSY (CDR1) and FQNENV (CDR2) are obtained from the germline V gene. Reading from cysteine to phenylalanine, the CDR3 counts 13 amino acids. Only the CDR3 DNA stays, 39 bases, in frame from base 1. V is clipped by 2 bases and J by 3 bases, and the sequence between their germline boundaries is 7 bases long. Synovial fluid samples and blood samples obtained from the same ankylosing spondylitis patients were matched. Findings and caveats that apply to the study as a whole: In peripheral blood, the disease-linked clones were found at relatively low frequencies and had a CD8+ phenotype. Some of the motif variants had been reported before in the synovial fluid and blood of reactive arthritis patients, a finding that suggests common disease-initiation mechanisms. A TCR beta motif made up of several highly homologous amino acid variants appeared to be characteristic of blood from ankylosing spondylitis patients. The disease-linked clones were reported as significantly enriched in matched synovial fluid samples from ankylosing spondylitis patients.

This clonotype has only a few counts. The clone's antigen remains unknown. Base qualities are not at hand, and no much larger clone is one base apart. Sequencing was performed on an Illumina HiSeq 2500. Quantitative 5'-RACE with molecular barcodes was used to prepare TCR beta libraries. The paper's data handling went like this. Disease-linked TCR variants were identified with a new computational method built on a probabilistic model of VDJ rearrangement. TCRdb cleaned the public reads at Q25 with fastp, built clones with MiXCR and kept in-frame beta chains. Entries that share a CDR3 protein sequence are merged under the most common genes and DNA. These V and J calls originate from TCRdb's pipeline instead of the authors' own analysis. The sample records more than 110,000 distinct CDR3 sequences, approximately 8.4% of which are singletons. Jointly, the top ten make up 6% to 8% of the sample.

Sequencing was carried out using synovial fluid, either unsorted or a sorted T cell fraction (not recorded which). The chain links TRBV16 with TRBJ1-1; the D gene is not confidently resolved. This clonotype originated in a male donor with ankylosing spondylitis. The DNA is as follows: TGTGCCAGCAGCCAAAATATCCACACTGAAGCTTTCTTT. This codes for CASSQNIHTEAFF.